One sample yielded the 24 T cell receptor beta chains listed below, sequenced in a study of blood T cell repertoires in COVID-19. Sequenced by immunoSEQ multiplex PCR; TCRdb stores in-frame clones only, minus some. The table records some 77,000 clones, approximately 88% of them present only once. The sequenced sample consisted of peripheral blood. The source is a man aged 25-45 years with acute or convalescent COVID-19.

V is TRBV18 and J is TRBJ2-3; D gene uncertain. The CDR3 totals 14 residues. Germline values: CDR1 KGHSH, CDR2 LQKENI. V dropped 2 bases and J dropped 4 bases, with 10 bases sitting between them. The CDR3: CASSPKLSADTQYF. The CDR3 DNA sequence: TGTGCCAGCTCACCAAAACTCTCCGCAGATACGCAGTATTTT.

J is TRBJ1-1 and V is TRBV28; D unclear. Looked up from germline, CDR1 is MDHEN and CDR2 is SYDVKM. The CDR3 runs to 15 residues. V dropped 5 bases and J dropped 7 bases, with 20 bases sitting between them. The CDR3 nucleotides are TGTGCCAGCAGTGATTCCCGCCTGGTGAGAGATGAAGCTTTCTTT. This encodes CASSDSRLVRDEAFF.

The DNA of the CDR3 is TGTGCCAGCAGCTTTGACAGGGGTAATTCACCCCTCCACTTT. Protein sequence: CASSFDRGNSPLHF. J is TRBJ1-6 and V is TRBV7-2, with 8 bases fitting TRBD1. Germline values: CDR1 SGHTA, CDR2 FQGNSA. CDR3 length equals 14 residues. The V and J ends lost 3 bases and 6 bases, in that order; junction bases with no gene match: 1.

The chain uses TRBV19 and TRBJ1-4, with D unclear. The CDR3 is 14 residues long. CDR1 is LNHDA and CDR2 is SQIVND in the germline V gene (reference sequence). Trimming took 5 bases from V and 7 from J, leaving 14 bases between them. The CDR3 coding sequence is TGTGCCAGTAGTCAGGCCTATCGAAGTGAAAAACTGTTTTTT. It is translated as CASSQAYRSEKLFF.

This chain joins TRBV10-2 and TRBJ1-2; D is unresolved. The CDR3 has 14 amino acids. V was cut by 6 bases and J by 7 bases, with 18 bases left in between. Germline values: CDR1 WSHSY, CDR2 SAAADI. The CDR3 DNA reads TGCGCCAGCAGCGGGATCGGGCGCCCTGTTGGCTACACCTTC. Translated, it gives CASSGIGRPVGYTF.

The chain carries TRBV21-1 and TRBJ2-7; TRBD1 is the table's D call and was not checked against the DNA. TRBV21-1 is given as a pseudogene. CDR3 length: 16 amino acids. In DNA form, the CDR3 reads TGTGCCAGCAGCCGAAGGCAGGGGACATACTCCTACGAGCAGTACTTC. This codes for CASSRRQGTYSYEQYF.

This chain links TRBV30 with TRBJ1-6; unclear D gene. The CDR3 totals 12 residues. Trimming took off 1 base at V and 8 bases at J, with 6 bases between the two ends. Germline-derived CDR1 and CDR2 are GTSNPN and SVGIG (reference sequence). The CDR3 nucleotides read TGTGCCTGGAGTGGTGCAGATTCACCCCTCCACTTT. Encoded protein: CAWSGADSPLHF.

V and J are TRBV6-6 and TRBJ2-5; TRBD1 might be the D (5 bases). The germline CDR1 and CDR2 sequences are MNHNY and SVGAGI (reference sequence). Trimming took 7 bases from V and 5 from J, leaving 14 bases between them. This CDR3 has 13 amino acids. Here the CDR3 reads CASTSRDRETQYF. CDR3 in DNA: TGTGCCAGCACAAGCAGGGATAGGGAGACCCAGTACTTC.

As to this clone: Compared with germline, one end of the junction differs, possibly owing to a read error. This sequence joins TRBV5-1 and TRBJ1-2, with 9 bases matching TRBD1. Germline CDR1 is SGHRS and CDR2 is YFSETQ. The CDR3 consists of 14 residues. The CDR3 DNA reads TGCGCCAGCAACTTGGGACAGGGCGACTATGGCTACACCTTC. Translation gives CASNLGQGDYGYTF.

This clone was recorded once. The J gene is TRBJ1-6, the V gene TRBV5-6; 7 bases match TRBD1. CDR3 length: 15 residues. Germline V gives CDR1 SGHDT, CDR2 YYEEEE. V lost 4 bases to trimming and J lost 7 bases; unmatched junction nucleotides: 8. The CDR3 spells CASSQRQGWNSPLHF. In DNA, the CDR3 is TGTGCCAGCAGCCAAAGACAGGGATGGAATTCACCCCTCCACTTT.

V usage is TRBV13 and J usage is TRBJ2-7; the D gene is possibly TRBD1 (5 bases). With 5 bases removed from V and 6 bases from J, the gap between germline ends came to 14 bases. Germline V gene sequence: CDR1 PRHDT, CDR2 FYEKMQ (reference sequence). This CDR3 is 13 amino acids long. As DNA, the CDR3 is TGTGCCAGCAGCCCTACCGCAGGGCGCGAGCAGTACTTC. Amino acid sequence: CASSPTAGREQYF. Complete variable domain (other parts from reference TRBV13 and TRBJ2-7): AAGVIQSPRHLIKEKRETATLKCYPIPRHDTVYWYQQGPGQDPQFLISFYEKMQSDKGSIPDRFSAQQFSDYHSELNMSSLELGDSALYFCASSPTAGREQYFGPGTRLTVT.

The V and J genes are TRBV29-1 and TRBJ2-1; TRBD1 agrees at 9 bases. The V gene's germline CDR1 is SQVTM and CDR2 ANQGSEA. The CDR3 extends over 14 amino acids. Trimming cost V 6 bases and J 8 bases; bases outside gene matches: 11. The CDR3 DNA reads TGCAGCGTGGTCGGACAGGGGCGGTTCGATGAGCAGTTCTTC. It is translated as CSVVGQGRFDEQFF.

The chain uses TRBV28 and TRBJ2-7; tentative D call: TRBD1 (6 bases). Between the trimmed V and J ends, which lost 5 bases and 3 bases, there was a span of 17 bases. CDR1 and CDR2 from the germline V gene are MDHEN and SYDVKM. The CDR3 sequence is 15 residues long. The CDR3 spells CASSPPGQTIYEQYF. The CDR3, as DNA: TGTGCCAGCAGTCCCCCGGGACAAACTATCTACGAGCAGTACTTC.

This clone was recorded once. The CDR3 protein is CASSSPSGYTDTQYF. The CDR3 region has the DNA TGTGCCAGCAGTTCCCCCAGCGGATACACAGATACGCAGTATTTT. This chain uses TRBV28 with TRBJ2-3; a weak D match, TRBD2 (5 bases). This CDR3 has 15 residues. CDR1 is MDHEN, CDR2 SYDVKM, per germline. The V end lost 4 bases, the J end lost 2 bases, and 13 bases lay between the germline ends.

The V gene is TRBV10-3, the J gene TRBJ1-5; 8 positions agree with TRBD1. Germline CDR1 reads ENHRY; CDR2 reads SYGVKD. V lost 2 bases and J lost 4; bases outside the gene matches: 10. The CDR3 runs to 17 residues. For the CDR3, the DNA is TGTGCCATCAGTGAGCGACAGGGGTTTGGGGTGAATCAGCCCCAGCATTTT. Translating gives CAISERQGFGVNQPQHF.

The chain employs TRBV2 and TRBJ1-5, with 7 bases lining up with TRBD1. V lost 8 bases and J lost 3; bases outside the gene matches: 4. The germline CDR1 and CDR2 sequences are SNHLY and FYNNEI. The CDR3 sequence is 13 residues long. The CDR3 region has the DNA TGTGCCAGCCGGGACAGCGTCAATCAGCCCCAGCATTTT. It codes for CASRDSVNQPQHF.

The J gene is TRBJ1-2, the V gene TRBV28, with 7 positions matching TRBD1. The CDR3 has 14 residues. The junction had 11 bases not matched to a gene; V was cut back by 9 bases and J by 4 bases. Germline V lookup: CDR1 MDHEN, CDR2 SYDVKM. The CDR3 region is CASSGGTAVYGYTF. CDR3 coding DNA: TGTGCCAGTTCGGGGGGGACAGCCGTCTATGGCTACACCTTC.

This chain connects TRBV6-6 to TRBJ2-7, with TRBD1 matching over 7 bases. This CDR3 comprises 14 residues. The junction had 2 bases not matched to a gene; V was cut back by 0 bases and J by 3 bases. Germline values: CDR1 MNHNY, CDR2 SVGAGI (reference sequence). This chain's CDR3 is CASSYSTGYYEQYF. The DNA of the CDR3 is TGTGCCAGCAGTTACTCGACAGGGTACTACGAGCAGTACTTC.

The CDR3 protein is CASSRGLAGSTDTQYF. Written as DNA, the CDR3 is TGCGCCAGCAGCCGCGGACTAGCGGGGAGCACAGATACGCAGTATTTT. The V call is TRBV5-1, the J call TRBJ2-3; 12 bases agree with TRBD2. This CDR3 spans 16 amino acids. Germline V gene sequence: CDR1 SGHRS, CDR2 YFSETQ. The V segment lost 4 bases and the J segment 0 bases; nucleotides outside the gene matches: 3.

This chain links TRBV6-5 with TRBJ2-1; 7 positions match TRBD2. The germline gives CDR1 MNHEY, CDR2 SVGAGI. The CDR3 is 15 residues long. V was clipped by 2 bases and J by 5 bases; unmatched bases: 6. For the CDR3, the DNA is TGTGCCAGCAGTTACGGCGGGAGAATGCACAATGAGCAGTTCTTC. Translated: CASSYGGRMHNEQFF.

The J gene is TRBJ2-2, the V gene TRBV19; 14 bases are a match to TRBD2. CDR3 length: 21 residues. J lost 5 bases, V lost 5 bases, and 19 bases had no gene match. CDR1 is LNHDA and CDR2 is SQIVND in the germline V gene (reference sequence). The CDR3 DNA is TGTGCCAGTAGTGCGACCTCGGGACTAGCGGGAGTAATGGGTTGGACCGGGGAGCTGTTTTTT. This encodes CASSATSGLAGVMGWTGELFF.

The CDR3 spells CASSLGLGAGQETQYF. The CDR3 nucleotides are TGTGCCAGCAGTTTGGGTCTTGGGGCAGGACAAGAGACCCAGTACTTC. The rearrangement joins TRBV6-2 or TRBV6-3 to TRBJ2-5; a possible D gene is TRBD1 (5 bases). This CDR3 region has 16 residues. Germline assignment: CDR1 MNHEY and CDR2 SVGEGT. Trimming pared 4 bases from V and 2 bases from J, leaving 17 bases between.

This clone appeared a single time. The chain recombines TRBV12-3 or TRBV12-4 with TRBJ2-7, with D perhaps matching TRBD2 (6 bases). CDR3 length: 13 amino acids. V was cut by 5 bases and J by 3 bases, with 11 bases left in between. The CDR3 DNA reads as TGTGCCAGCAGTAAGACTAGAAGCTACGAGCAGTACTTC. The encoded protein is CASSKTRSYEQYF.

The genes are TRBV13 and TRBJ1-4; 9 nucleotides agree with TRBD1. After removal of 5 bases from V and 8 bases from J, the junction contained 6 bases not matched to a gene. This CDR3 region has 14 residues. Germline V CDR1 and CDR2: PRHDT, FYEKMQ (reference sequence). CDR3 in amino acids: CASSIDRGGEKLFF. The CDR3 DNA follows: TGTGCCAGCAGCATAGACAGGGGGGGCGAAAAACTGTTTTTT.